This entry concerns a single TCR beta chain. This CDR3 region has 14 residues. V dropped 4 bases and J dropped 7 bases, with 17 bases sitting between them. CDR1 SGHDT and CDR2 YYEEEE come from the germline V gene. This entry is derived from a study of STAT5B mutations in CD4+ large granular lymphocyte leukemia. Data came from immunoSEQ multiplex PCR; TCRdb stores just in-frame clones and leaves some out. The sample has tens of thousands of clones; 65% to 80% are singletons. The gene calls are TRBV5-6 and TRBJ1-2, with D tentatively TRBD1 (5 bases). The TCR comes from a human donor in good health. The sample was CD4+ T cells from blood buffy coats. Here the CDR3 DNA reads TGTGCCAGCAGCCGCTGGGGGAGGGCCGCTGGCTACACCTTC. It is translated as CASSRWGRAAGYTF.